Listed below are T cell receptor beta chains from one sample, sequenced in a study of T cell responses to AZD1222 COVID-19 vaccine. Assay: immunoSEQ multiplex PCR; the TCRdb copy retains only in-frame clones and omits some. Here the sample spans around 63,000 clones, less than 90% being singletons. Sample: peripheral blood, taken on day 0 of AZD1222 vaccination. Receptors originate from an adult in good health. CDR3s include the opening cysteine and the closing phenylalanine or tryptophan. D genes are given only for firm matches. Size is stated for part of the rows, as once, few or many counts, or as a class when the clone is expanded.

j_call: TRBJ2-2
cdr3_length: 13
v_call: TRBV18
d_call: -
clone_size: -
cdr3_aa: CASSLPGTGELFF
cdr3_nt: TGTGCCAGCTCACTCCCGGGGACCGGGGAGCTGTTTTTT

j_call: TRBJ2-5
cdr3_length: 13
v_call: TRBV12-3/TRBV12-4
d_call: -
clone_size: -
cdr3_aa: CAGSKALKETQYF
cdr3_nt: TGTGCCGGGTCCAAGGCTTTAAAGGAGACCCAGTACTTC

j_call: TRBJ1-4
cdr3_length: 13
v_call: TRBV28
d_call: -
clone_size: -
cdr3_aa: CASSLGIGGKLFF
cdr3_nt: TGTGCCAGCAGTTTGGGAATTGGGGGAAAACTGTTTTTT

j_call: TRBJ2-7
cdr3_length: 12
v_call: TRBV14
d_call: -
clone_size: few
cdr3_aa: CASSPLLGEQYF
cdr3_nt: TGTGCCAGCAGCCCCCTTTTGGGCGAGCAGTACTTC

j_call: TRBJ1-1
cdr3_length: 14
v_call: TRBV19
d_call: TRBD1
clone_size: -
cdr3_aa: CASSSDRGGTEAFF
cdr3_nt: TGTGCCAGTAGTAGCGACAGGGGGGGCACTGAAGCTTTCTTT

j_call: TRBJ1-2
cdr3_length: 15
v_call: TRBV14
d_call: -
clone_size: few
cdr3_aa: CASRPRSGPTYGYTF
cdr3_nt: TGTGCCAGCAGACCAAGGAGCGGGCCTACCTATGGCTACACCTTC

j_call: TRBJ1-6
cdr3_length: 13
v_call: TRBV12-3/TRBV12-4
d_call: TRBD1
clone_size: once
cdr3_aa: CASSRQGNSPLHF
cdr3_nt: TGTGCCAGCAGCAGACAGGGAAATTCACCCCTCCACTTT

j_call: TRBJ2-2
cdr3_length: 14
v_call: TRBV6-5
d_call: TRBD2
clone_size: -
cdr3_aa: CATRAGGLTGELFF
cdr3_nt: TGTGCCACGCGAGCGGGGGGGCTAACCGGGGAGCTGTTTTTT

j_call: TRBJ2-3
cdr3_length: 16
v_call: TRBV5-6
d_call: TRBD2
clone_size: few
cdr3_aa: CASSLKGGGASDTQYF
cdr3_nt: TGTGCCAGCAGCTTGAAGGGCGGGGGGGCCTCGGATACGCAGTATTTT

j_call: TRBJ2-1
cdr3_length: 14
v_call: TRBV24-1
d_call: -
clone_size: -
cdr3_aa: CATSASGPNNEQFF
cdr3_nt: TGTGCCACCAGTGCCTCGGGGCCGAACAATGAGCAGTTCTTC

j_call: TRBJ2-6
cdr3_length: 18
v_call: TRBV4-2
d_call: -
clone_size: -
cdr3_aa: CASSHPGQGPSGANVLTF
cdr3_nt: TGTGCCAGCAGCCACCCGGGACAAGGGCCCTCTGGGGCCAACGTCCTGACTTTC

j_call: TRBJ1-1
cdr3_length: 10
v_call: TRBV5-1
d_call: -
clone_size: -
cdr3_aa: CASRGTEAFF
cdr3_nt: TGCGCCAGCAGGGGCACTGAAGCTTTCTTT

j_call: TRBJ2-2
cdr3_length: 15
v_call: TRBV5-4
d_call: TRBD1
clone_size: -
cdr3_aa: CASSLPGGGTGELFF
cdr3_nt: TGTGCCAGCAGCTTGCCAGGGGGCGGCACCGGGGAGCTGTTTTTT

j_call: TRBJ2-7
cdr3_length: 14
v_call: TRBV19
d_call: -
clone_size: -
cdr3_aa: CASSIGGPTYEQYF
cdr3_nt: TGTGCCAGTAGTATAGGGGGCCCGACCTACGAGCAGTACTTC

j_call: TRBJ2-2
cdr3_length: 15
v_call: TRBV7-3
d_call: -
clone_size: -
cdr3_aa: CASSSGGRPTGELFF
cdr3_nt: TGTGCCAGCAGCTCTGGGGGACGCCCCACCGGGGAGCTGTTTTTT

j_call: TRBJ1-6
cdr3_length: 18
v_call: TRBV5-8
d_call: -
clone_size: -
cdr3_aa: CASSPRRVLDGVGSPLHF
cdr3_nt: TGTGCCAGCAGCCCGAGACGGGTCCTGGATGGAGTGGGTTCACCCCTCCACTTT

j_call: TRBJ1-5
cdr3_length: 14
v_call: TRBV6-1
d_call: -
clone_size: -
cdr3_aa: CASSETGNYQPQHF
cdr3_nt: TGTGCCAGCAGTGAAACAGGGAATTACCAGCCCCAGCATTTT

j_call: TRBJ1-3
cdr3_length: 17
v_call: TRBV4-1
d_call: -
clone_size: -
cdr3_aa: CASSQEGNRYSGNTIYF
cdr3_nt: TGCGCCAGCAGCCAAGAAGGGAACAGATACTCTGGAAACACCATATATTTT

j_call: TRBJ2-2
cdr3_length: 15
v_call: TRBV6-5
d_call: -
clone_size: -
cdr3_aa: CASRPGNRDTGELFF
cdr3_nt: TGTGCCAGCAGACCCGGGAACAGGGACACCGGGGAGCTGTTTTTT

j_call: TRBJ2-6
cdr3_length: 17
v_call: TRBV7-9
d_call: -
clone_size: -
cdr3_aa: CASSFTPLKLLANVLTF
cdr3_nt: TGTGCCAGCAGCTTTACTCCACTGAAGCTTCTAGCCAACGTCCTGACTTTC

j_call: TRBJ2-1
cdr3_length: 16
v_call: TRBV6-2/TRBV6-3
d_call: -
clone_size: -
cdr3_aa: CASSYSRGAIYNEQFF
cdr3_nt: TGTGCCAGCAGTTACTCCCGGGGGGCTATATACAATGAGCAGTTCTTC

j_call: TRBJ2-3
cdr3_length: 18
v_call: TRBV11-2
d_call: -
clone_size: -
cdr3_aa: CASSLGRGRGYGTDTQYF
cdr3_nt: TGTGCCAGCAGCTTAGGAAGGGGCAGGGGCTATGGCACAGATACGCAGTATTTT

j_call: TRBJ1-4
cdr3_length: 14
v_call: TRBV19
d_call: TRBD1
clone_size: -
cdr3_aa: CASRPGGANEKLFF
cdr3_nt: TGTGCCAGTAGGCCAGGGGGCGCAAATGAAAAACTGTTTTTT

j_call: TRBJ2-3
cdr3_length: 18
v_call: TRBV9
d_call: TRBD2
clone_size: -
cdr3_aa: CASSVGGSGGTSTDTQYF
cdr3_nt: TGTGCCAGCAGCGTAGGGGGTAGCGGGGGCACTAGCACAGATACGCAGTATTTT

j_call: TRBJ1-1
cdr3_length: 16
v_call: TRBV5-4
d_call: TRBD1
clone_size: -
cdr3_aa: CASSLDSTGMNTEAFF
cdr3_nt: TGTGCCAGCAGCCTCGATTCGACAGGGATGAACACTGAAGCTTTCTTT

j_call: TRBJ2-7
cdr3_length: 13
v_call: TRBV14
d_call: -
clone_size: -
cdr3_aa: CASSRETNYEQYF
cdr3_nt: TGTGCCAGCAGTCGAGAGACAAACTACGAGCAGTACTTC

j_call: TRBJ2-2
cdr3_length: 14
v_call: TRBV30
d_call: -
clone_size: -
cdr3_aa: CAHRGGNNTGELFF
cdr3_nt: TGTGCCCATAGGGGGGGGAATAACACCGGGGAGCTGTTTTTT

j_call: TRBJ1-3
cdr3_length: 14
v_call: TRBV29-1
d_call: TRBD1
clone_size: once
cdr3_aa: CSVTGASGGNTIYF
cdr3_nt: TGCAGCGTAACAGGGGCTTCGGGTGGAAACACCATATATTTT

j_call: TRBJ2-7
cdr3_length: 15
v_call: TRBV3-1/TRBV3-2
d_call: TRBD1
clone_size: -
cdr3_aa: CASSSSGTGFHEQYF
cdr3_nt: TGTGCCAGCAGCTCGTCCGGGACAGGCTTCCACGAGCAGTACTTC

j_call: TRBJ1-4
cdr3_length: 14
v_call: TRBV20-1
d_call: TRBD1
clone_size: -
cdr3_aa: CSASSGQVQEKLFF
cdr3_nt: TGCAGTGCTAGTAGTGGACAGGTCCAGGAAAAACTGTTTTTT

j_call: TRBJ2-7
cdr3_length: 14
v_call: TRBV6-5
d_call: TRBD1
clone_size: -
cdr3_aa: CASRGGQGRYEQYF
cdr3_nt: TGTGCCAGCAGGGGCGGACAGGGACGCTACGAGCAGTACTTC

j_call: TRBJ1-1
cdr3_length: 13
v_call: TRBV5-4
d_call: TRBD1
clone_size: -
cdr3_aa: CASSLTGDLAAFF
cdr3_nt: TGTGCCAGCAGCTTGACAGGGGATCTCGCAGCTTTCTTT

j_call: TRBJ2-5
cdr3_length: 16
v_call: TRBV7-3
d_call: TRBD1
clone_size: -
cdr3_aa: CASSLTTGTAQETQYF
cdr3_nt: TGTGCCAGCAGCTTAACGACTGGGACAGCACAAGAGACCCAGTACTTC

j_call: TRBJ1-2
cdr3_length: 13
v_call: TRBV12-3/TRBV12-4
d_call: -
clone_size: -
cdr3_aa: CASSFGRTPGYTF
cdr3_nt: TGTGCCAGCAGTTTTGGGCGCACGCCCGGCTACACCTTC

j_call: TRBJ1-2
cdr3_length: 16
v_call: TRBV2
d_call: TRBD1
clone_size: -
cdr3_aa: CASSLKMGQGVHGYTF
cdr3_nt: TGTGCCAGCAGCCTAAAAATGGGACAGGGGGTCCACGGCTACACCTTC

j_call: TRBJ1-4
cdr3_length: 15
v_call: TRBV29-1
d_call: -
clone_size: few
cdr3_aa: CSASPVNQGGEKLFF
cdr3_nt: TGCAGCGCCAGTCCGGTCAACCAAGGAGGAGAAAAACTGTTTTTT

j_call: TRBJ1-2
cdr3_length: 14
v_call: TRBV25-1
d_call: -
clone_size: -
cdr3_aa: CASRAGLSNYGYTF
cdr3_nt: TGTGCCAGCAGGGCGGGCCTATCTAACTATGGCTACACCTTC

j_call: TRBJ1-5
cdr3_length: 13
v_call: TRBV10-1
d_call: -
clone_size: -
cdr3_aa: CASSDCRGQPQHF
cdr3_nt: TGCGCCAGCAGTGATTGTAGGGGTCAGCCCCAGCATTTT

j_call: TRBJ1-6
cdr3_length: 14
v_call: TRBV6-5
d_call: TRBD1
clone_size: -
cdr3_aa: CASRGQGTGSPLHF
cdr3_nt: TGTGCCAGCAGAGGACAGGGAACCGGTTCACCCCTCCACTTT

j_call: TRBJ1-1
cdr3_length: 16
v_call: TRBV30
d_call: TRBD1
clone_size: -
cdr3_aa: CAWSKRQGARDTEAFF
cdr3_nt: TGTGCCTGGAGTAAACGACAGGGGGCGCGGGACACTGAAGCTTTCTTT

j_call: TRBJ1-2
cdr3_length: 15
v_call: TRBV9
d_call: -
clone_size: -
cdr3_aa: CASSVTSGPNYGYTF
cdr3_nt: TGTGCCAGCAGCGTCACTTCAGGGCCCAACTATGGCTACACCTTC

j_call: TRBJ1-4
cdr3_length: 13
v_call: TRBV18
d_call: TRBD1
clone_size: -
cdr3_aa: CASSSKTGEKLFF
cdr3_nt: TGTGCCAGCTCATCTAAGACAGGGGAAAAACTGTTTTTT

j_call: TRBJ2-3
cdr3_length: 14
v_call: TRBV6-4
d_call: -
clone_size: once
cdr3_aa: CASSPGSSTDTQYF
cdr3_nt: TGTGCCAGCAGCCCGGGGAGCAGCACAGATACGCAGTATTTT

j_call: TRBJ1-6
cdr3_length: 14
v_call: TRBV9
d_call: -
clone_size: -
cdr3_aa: CASTRDGDNSPLHF
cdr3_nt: TGTGCCAGCACCAGGGACGGTGATAATTCACCCCTCCACTTT

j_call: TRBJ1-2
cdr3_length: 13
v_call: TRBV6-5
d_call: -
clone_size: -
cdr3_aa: CASTVDRNYGYTF
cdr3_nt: TGTGCCAGCACCGTCGACAGGAACTATGGCTACACCTTC

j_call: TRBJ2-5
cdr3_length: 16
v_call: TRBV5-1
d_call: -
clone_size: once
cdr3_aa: CASSFPGTGYQETQYF
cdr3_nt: TGCGCCAGCAGCTTCCCGGGTACGGGTTACCAAGAGACCCAGTACTTC

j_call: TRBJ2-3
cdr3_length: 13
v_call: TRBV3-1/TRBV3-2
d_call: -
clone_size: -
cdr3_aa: CASSPPGGDTQYF
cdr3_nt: TGTGCCAGCAGCCCCCCGGGCGGGGATACGCAGTATTTT

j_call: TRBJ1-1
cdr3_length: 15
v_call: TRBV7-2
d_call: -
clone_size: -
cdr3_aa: CASSLVPGAGTEAFF
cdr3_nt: TGTGCCAGCAGCTTAGTGCCAGGGGCTGGCACTGAAGCTTTCTTT

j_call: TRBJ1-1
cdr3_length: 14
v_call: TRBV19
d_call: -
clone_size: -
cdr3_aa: CASIQGAGNTEAFF
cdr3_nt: TGTGCCAGTATCCAAGGGGCCGGGAACACTGAAGCTTTCTTT

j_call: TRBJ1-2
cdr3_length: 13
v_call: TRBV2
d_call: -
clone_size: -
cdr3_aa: CASRGPINYGYTF
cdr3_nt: TGTGCCAGCAGGGGACCGATTAACTATGGCTACACCTTC

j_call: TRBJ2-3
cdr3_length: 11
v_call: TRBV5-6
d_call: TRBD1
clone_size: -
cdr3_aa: CASRQGDTQYF
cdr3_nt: TGTGCCAGCAGACAGGGGGATACGCAGTATTTT

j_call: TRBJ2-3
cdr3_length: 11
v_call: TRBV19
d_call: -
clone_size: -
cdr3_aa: CASLWGDTQYF
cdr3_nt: TGTGCCAGTCTGTGGGGAGATACGCAGTATTTT

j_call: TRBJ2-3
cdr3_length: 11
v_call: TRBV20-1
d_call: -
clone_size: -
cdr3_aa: CSARNTDTQYF
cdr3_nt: TGCAGTGCTAGAAACACAGATACGCAGTATTTT

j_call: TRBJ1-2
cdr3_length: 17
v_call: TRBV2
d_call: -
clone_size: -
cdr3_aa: CASLGRTNPPANYGYTF
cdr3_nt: TGTGCCAGCCTGGGACGGACAAATCCCCCAGCTAACTATGGCTACACCTTC

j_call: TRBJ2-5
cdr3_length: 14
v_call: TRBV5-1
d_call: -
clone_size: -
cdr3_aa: CASSLEANQETQYF
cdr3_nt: TGCGCCAGCAGCTTGGAGGCAAACCAAGAGACCCAGTACTTC

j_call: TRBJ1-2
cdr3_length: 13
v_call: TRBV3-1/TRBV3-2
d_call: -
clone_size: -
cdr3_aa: CASSQETLYGYTF
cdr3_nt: TGTGCCAGCAGCCAAGAAACACTCTATGGCTACACCTTC

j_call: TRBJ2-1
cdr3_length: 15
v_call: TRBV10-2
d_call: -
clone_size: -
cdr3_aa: CASVSGGSSYNEQFF
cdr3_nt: TGCGCCAGCGTCTCCGGCGGCTCTTCCTACAATGAGCAGTTCTTC